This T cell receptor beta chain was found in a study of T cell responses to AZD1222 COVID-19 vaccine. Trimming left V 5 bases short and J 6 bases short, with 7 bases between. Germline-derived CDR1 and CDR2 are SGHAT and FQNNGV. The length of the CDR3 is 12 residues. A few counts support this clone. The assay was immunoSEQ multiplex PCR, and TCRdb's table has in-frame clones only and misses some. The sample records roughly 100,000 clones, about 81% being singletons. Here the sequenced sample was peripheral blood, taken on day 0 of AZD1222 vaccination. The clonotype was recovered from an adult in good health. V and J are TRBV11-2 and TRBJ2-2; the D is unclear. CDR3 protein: CASSRRSGELFF. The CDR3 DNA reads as TGTGCCAGCAGCCGTCGGTCCGGGGAGCTGTTTTTT. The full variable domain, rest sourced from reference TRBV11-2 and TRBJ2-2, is EAGVAQSPRYKIIEKRQSVAFWCNPISGHATLYWYQQILGQGPKLLIQFQNNGVVDDSQLPKDRFSAERLKGVDSTLKIQPAKLEDSAVYLCASSRRSGELFFGEGSRLTVL.